The rows below give T cell receptor beta chains drawn from one sample of a study. One entry per CDR3 protein results from TCRdb running MiXCR on the 5' RACE reads. The sample comprises around 30,000 distinct CDR3 sequences, 26% of which are singletons, and 3.5% to 4.5% rests with the top ten. Sequenced sample: naive CD4+ T cells sorted from a lymph node. The receptor set was obtained from a female donor with breast cancer. CDR3s include the opening cysteine and the closing phenylalanine or tryptophan. The order of the fields is CDR3 length, J gene, V gene, clone size, D gene, CDR3 DNA, CDR3 protein. A D gene is named only where the DNA matches it firmly. For some rows the clone size is stated as once, few or many, or as a class when expanded; others skip it.

15 TRBJ2-1 TRBV4-2 medium-sized . TGTGCCAGCAGCCAAGATAATACGGGCTACAATGAGCAGTTCTTC CASSQDNTGYNEQFF
13 TRBJ1-1 TRBV4-1 medium-sized . TGCGCCAGCAGCCAAGATCAATACACTGAAGCTTTCTTT CASSQDQYTEAFF
16 TRBJ2-3 TRBV9 . . TGTGCCAGCAGCGGGATCTCTAACGGAAGCACAGATACGCAGTATTTT CASSGISNGSTDTQYF
16 TRBJ2-7 TRBV4-3 many TRBD2 TGCGCCAGCAGCCAAGGATTAGGGCTAGCGGGCTACGAGCAGTACTTC CASSQGLGLAGYEQYF
16 TRBJ2-5 TRBV7-3 . TRBD2 TGTGCCAGCAGCCCACGACTAGCGGGGGGGCGTGAGACCCAGTACTTC CASSPRLAGGRETQYF
15 TRBJ2-1 TRBV7-3 many TRBD2 TGTGCCAGCAGCCGAGGGACTAGCTCCTACAATGAGCAGTTCTTC CASSRGTSSYNEQFF
16 TRBJ2-7 TRBV7-6 . TRBD1 TGTGCCAGCAGCTTAGCGTCCGGGACAGGCGTCTCTGAGCAGTACTTC CASSLASGTGVSEQYF
15 TRBJ2-3 TRBV4-1 many . TGCGCCAGCAGCCAAGAAGGGAGTCTCACAGATACGCAGTATTTT CASSQEGSLTDTQYF
13 TRBJ2-1 TRBV20-1 few . TGCAGTGCTAGTGACCCCGGGGAGAATGAGCAGTTCTTC CSASDPGENEQFF
14 TRBJ1-3 TRBV5-1 few TRBD1 TGCGCCAGCAGCACGGGACAGGGAGAAAACACCATATATTTT CASSTGQGENTIYF
13 TRBJ2-3 TRBV12-3/TRBV12-4 few . TGTGCCAGCAGTTTCGTAGGTCGGGATACGCAGTATTTT CASSFVGRDTQYF
16 TRBJ2-1 TRBV27 . . TGTGCCAGCTCGGTAGGGTGGGGTATGTGCGACAATGAGCAGTTCTTC CASSVGWGMCDNEQFF
15 TRBJ2-6 TRBV20-1 medium-sized . TGCAGTGGCGGACAGTTGAGCTCTGGGGCCAACGTCCTGACTTTC CSGGQLSSGANVLTF
15 TRBJ1-3 TRBV7-8 . . TGTGCCAGCAGCTTAGGGAGTTACTCTGGAAACACCATATATTTT CASSLGSYSGNTIYF
17 TRBJ2-4 TRBV6-2/TRBV6-3 . . TGTGCCAGCAGTTACATCAGGCTGCAGACAGCCAAAAACATTCAGTACTTC CASSYIRLQTAKNIQYF
17 TRBJ2-5 TRBV5-1 few TRBD2 TGCGCCAGCAGCCCAGGGACTAGCGGGGGGGCCCTGAAGACCCAGTACTTC CASSPGTSGGALKTQYF
14 TRBJ1-4 TRBV7-2 . . TGTGCCAGCAGCTTATGGGCCAGGGATGAAAAACTGTTTTTT CASSLWARDEKLFF
15 TRBJ2-7 TRBV5-1 . TRBD2 TGCGCCAGCAGCCTGACCCAGCGGGAGTATAACGAGCAGTACTTC CASSLTQREYNEQYF
16 TRBJ1-5 TRBV15 . . TGTGCCACCAGCAGAGATGGGGGCGAAGGAACAGATACGCAGCATTTT CATSRDGGEGTDTQHF